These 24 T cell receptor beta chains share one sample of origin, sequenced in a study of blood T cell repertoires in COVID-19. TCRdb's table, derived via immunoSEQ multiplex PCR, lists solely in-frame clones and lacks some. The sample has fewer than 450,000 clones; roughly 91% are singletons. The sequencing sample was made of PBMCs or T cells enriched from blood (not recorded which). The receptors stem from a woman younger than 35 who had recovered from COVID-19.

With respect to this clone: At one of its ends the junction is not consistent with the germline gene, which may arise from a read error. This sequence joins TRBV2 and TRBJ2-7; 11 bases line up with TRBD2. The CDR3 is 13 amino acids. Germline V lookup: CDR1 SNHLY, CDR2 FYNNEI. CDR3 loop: CASSEARTSGSLF. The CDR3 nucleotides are TGTGCCAGCAGTGAAGCCCGGACTAGCGGGTCTCTCTTC.

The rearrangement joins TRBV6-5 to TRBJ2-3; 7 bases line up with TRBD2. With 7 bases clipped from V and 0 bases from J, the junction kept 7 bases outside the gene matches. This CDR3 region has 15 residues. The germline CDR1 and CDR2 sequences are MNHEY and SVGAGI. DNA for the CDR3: TGTGCCAGCAAAGCGACTAGCACCAGCACAGATACGCAGTATTTT. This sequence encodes CASKATSTSTDTQYF.

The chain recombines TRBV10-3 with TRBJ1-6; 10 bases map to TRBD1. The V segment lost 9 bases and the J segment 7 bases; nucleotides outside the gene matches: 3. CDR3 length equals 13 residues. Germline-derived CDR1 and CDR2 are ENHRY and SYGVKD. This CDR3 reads CAIGQGENSPLHF. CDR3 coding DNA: TGTGCCATTGGACAGGGGGAGAATTCACCCCTCCACTTT.

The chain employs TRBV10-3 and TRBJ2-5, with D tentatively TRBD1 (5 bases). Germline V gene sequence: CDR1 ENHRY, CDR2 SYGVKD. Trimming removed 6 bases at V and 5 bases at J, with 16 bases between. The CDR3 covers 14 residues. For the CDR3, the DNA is TGTGCCATCAGATCGGCGACAGCAAGGGAGACCCAGTACTTC. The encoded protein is CAIRSATARETQYF.

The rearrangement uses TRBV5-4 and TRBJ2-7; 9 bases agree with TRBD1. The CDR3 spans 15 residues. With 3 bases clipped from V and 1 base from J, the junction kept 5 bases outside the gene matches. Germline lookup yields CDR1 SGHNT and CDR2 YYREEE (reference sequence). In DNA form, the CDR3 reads TGTGCCAGCAGCTCAATCGGGACAGGGTCCTACGAGCAGTACTTC. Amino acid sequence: CASSSIGTGSYEQYF.

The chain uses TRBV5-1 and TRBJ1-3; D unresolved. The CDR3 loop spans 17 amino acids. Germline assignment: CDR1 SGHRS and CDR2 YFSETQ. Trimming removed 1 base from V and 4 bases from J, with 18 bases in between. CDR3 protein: CASSLSAGSGRGNTIYF. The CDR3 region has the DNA TGCGCCAGCAGCTTGTCTGCGGGTTCGGGGAGAGGAAACACCATATATTTT.

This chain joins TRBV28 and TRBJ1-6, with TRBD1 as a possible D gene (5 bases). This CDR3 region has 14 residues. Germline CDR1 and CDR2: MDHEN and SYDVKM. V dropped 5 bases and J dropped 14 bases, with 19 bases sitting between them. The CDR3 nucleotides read TGTGCCAGCAGTCTACGGGGGACCTTCGAAACCCTCCACTTT. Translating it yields CASSLRGTFETLHF. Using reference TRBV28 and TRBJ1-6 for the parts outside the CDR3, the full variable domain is DVKVTQSSRYLVKRTGEKVFLECVQDMDHENMFWYRQDPGLGLRLIYFSYDVKMKEKGDIPEGYSVSREKKERFSLILESASTNQTSMYLCASSLRGTFETLHFGNGTRLTVT.

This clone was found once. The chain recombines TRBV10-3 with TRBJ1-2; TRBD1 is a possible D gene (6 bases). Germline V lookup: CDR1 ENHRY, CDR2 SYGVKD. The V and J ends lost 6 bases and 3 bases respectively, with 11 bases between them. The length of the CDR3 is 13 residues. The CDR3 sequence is CAIRETGDYGYTF. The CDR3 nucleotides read TGTGCCATCAGGGAGACAGGAGACTATGGCTACACCTTC.

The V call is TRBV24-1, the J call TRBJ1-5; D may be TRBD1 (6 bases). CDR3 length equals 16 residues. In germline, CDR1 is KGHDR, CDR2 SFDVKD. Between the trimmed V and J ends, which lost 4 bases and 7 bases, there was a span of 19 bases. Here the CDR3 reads CATSEVEGGNGQPQHF. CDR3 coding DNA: TGTGCCACCAGTGAGGTAGAGGGGGGGAACGGACAGCCCCAGCATTTT.

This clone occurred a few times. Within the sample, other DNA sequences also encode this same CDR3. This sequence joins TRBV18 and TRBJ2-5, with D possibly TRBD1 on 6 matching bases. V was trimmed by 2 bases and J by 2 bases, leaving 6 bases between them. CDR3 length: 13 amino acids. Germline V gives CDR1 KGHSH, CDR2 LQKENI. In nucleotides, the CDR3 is TGTGCCAGCTCACCAGGACAGCAAGAGACCCAGTACTTC. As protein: CASSPGQQETQYF.

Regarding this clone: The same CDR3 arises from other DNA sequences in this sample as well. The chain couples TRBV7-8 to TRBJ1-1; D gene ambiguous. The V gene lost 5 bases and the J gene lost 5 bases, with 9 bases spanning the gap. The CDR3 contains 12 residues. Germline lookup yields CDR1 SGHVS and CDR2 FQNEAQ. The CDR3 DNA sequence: TGTGCCAGCAGCCTCCGTTCGACTGAAGCTTTCTTT. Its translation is CASSLRSTEAFF.

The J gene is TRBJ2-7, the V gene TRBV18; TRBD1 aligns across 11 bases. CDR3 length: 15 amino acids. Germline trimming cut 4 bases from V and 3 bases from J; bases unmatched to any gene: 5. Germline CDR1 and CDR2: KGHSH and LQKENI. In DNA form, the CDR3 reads TGTGCCAGCTCACTTTCCGGGACAGGGGGCTACGAGCAGTACTTC. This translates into CASSLSGTGGYEQYF. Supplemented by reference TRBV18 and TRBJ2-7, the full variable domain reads NAGVMQNPRHLVRRRGQEARLRCSPMKGHSHVYWYRQLPEEGLKFMVYLQKENIIDESGMPKERFSAEFPKEGPSILRIQQVVRGDSAAYFCASSLSGTGGYEQYFGPGTRLTVT.

Here the CDR3 reads CASSRAGITNTGELFF. The CDR3 DNA follows: TGTGCCAGCAGCCGCGCAGGGATAACGAACACCGGGGAGCTGTTTTTT. The chain uses TRBV4-2 and TRBJ2-2; weak D call: TRBD1 (5 bases). V dropped 4 bases and J dropped 0 bases, with 12 bases sitting between them. CDR3 length: 16 amino acids. Germline V gives CDR1 LGHNA, CDR2 YNFKEQ.

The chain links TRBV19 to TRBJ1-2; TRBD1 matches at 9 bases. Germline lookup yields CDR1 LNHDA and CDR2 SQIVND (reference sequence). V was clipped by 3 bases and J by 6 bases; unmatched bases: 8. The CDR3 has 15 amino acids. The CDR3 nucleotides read TGTGCCAGTAGTATGGGACAGACAGGGGGGCATGGCTACACCTTC. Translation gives CASSMGQTGGHGYTF.

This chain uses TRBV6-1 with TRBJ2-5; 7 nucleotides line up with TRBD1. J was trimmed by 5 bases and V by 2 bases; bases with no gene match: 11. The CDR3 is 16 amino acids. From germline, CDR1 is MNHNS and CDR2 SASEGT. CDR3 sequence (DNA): TGTGCCAGCAGTGAAACACTGACAGGGTCGGTGGAGACCCAGTACTTC. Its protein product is CASSETLTGSVETQYF.

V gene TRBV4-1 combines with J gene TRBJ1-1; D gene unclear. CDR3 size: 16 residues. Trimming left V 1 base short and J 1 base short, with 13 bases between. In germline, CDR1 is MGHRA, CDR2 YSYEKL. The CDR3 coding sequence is TGCGCCAGCAGCCAAGGGGCTGAGGGAGGGAACACTGAAGCTTTCTTT. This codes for CASSQGAEGGNTEAFF.

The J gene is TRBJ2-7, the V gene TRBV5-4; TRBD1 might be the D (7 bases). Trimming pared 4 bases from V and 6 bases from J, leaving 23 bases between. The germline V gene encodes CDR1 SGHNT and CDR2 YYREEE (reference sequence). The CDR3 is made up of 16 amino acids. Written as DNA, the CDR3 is TGTGCCAGCAGCCCCAACCGGCCAGGGGGGAATGGCGAGCAGTACTTC. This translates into CASSPNRPGGNGEQYF.

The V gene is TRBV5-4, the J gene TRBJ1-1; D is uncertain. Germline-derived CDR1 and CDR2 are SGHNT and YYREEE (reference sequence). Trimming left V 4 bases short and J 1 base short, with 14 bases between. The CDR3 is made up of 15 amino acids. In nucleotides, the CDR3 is TGTGCCAGCAGCCCGCCGAGAACCAAGAACACTGAAGCTTTCTTT. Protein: CASSPPRTKNTEAFF.

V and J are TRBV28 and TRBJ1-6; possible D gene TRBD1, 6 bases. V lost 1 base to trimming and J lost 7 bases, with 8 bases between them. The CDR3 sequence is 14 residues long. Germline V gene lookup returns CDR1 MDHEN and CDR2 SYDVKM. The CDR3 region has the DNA TGTGCCAGCAGTTTATACAGGGCCAATTCACCCCTCCACTTT. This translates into CASSLYRANSPLHF.

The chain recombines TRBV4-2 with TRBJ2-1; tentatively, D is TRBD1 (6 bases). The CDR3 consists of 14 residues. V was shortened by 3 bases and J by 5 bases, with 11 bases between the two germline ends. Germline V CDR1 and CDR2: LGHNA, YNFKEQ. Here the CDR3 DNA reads TGTGCCAGCAGCCAGCGGACAGCTGACAATGAGCAGTTCTTC. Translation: CASSQRTADNEQFF.

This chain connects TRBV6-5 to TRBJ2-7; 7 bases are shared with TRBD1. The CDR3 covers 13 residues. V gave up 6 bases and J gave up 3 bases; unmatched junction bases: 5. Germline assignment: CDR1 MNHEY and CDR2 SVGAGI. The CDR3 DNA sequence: TGTGCCAGCAGCCGGGGACAGCACTACGAGCAGTACTTC. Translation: CASSRGQHYEQYF.

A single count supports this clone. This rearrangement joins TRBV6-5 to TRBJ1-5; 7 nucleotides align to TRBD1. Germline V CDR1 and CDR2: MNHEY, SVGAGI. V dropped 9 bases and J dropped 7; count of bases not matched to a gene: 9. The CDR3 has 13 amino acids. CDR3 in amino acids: CASSTGAAQPQHF. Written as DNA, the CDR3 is TGTGCCAGTAGTACAGGGGCGGCGCAGCCCCAGCATTTT.

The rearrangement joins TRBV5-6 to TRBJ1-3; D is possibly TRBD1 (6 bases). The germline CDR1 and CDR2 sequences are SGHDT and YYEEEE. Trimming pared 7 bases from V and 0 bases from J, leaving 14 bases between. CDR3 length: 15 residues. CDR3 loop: CASGGADSSGNTIYF. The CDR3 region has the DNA TGTGCCAGCGGGGGGGCAGACTCCTCTGGAAACACCATATATTTT.

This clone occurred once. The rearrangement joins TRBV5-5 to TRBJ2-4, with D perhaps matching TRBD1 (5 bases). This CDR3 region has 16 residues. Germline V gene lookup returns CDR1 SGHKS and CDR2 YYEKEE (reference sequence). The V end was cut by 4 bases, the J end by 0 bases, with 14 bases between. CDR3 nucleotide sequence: TGTGCCAGCAGCCCGTTGCAGGGATTAGCCAAAAACATTCAGTACTTC. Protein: CASSPLQGLAKNIQYF.